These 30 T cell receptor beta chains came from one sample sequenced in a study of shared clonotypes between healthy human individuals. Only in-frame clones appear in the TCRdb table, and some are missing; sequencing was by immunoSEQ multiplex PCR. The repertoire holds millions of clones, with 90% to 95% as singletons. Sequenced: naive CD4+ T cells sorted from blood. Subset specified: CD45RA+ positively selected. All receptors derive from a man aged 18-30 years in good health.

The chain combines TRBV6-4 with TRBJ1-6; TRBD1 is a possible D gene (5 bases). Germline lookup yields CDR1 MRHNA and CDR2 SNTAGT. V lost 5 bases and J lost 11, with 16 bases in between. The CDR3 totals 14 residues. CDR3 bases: TGTGCCAGCAGTTCACAGCCAACGGGGGCACCCCTCCACTTT. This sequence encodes CASSSQPTGAPLHF.

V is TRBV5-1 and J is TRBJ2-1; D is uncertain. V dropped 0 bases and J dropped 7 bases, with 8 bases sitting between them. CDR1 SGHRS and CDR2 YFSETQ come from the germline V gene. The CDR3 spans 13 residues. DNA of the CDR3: TGCGCCAGCAGCTTGGAGTTCAGGAATGAGCAGTTCTTC. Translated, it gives CASSLEFRNEQFF.

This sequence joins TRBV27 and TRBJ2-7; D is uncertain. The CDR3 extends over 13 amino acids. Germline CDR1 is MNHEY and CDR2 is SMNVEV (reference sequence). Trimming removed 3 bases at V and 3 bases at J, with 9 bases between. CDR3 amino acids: CASSLGSYYEQYF. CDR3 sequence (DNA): TGTGCCAGCAGTTTGGGCAGTTACTACGAGCAGTACTTC.

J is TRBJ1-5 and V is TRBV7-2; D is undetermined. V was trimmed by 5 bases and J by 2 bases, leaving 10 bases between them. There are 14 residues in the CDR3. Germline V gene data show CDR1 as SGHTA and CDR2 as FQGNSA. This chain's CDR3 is CASSEMSGNQPQHF. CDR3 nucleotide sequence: TGTGCCAGCAGCGAAATGTCAGGCAATCAGCCCCAGCATTTT. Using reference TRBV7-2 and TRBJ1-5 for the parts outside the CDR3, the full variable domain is GAGVSQSPSNKVTEKGKDVELRCDPISGHTALYWYRQSLGQGLEFLIYFQGNSAPDKSGLPSDRFSAERTGGSVSTLTIQRTQQEDSAVYLCASSEMSGNQPQHFGDGTRLSIL.

CDR3 residues: CASSLYSEAFF. The CDR3 nucleotides are TGTGCCAGCAGTTTATATTCTGAAGCTTTCTTT. The chain carries TRBV28 and TRBJ1-1; unclear D gene. Germline loops: CDR1 MDHEN, CDR2 SYDVKM. Trimming removed 1 base at V and 6 bases at J, with 3 bases between. The length of the CDR3 is 11 residues.

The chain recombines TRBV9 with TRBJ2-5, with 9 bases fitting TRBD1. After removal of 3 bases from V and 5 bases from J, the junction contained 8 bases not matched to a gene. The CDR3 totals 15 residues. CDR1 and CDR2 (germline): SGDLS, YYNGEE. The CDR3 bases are TGTGCCAGCAGCGCGGACAGGGGAAAAGCGGAGACCCAGTACTTC. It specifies CASSADRGKAETQYF.

The CDR3 spells CASSQDHGGPTYEQYF. The DNA of the CDR3 is TGCGCCAGCAGCCAAGATCACGGGGGTCCTACCTACGAGCAGTACTTC. The V call is TRBV4-1, the J call TRBJ2-7; D might be TRBD2 (6 bases). Trimming cost V 0 bases and J 2 bases, with 14 bases left between them. This CDR3 region has 16 residues. Germline V lookup: CDR1 MGHRA, CDR2 YSYEKL.

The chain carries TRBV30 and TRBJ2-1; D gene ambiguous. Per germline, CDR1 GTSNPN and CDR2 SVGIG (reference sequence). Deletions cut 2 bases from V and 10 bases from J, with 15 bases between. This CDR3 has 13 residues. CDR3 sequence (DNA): TGTGCCTGGAGTCCGTTTGGGGTGGGGGAGCAGTTCTTC. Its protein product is CAWSPFGVGEQFF.

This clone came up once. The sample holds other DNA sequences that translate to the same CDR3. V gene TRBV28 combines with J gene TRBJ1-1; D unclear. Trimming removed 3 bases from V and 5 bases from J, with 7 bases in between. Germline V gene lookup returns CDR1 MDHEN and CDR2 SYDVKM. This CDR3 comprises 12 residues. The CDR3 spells CASSLRGTEAFF. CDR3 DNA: TGTGCCAGCAGTTTGCGCGGGACTGAAGCTTTCTTT.

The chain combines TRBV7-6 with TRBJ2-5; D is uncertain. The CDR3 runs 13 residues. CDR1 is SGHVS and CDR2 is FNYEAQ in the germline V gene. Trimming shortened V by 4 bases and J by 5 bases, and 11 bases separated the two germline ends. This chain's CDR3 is CASSSRIKETQYF. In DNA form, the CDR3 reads TGTGCCAGCAGCTCCCGTATTAAGGAGACCCAGTACTTC.

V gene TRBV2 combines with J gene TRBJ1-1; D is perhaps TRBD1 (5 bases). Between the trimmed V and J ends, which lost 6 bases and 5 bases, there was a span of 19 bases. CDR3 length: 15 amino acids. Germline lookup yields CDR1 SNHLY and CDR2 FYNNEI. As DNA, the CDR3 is TGTGCCAGCAGACTCGCCCAGGGAAGTCAGACTGAAGCTTTCTTT. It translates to CASRLAQGSQTEAFF.

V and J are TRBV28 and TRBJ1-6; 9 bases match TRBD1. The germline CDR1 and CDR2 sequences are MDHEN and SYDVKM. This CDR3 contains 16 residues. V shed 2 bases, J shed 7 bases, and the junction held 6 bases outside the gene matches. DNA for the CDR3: TGTGCCAGCAGTTTAGCCACAGGGGGCGAGAATTCACCCCTCCACTTT. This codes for CASSLATGGENSPLHF.

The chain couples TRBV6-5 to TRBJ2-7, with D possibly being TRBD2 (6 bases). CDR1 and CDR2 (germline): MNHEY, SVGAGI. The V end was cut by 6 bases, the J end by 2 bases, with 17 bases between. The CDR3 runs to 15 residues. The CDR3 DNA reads TGTGCCAGCAGCCCCCCCGAAGGGGAGGCCTACGAGCAGTACTTC. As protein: CASSPPEGEAYEQYF.

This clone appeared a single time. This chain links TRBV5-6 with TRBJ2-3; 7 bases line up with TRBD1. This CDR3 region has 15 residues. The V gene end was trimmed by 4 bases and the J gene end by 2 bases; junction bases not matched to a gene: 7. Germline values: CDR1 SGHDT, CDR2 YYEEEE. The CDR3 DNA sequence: TGTGCCAGCAGCATCGGACAGGCGTACACAGATACGCAGTATTTT. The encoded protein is CASSIGQAYTDTQYF.

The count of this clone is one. The CDR3 sequence is CASSPQRSSYNEQFF. CDR3 nucleotide sequence: TGTGCCAGCAGTCCCCAGCGGAGCTCCTACAATGAGCAGTTCTTC. The V and J genes are TRBV6-5 and TRBJ2-1, with D possibly TRBD2 on 5 matching bases. V dropped 5 bases and J dropped 0 bases, with 11 bases sitting between them. Germline CDR1 is MNHEY and CDR2 is SVGAGI. The CDR3 consists of 15 residues.

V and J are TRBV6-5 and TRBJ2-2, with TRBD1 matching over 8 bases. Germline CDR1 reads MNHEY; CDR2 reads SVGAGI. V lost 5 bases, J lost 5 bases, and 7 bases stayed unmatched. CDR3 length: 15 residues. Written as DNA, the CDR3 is TGTGCCAGCAGTCAAGGACAGGGCAGAACCGGGGAGCTGTTTTTT. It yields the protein CASSQGQGRTGELFF.

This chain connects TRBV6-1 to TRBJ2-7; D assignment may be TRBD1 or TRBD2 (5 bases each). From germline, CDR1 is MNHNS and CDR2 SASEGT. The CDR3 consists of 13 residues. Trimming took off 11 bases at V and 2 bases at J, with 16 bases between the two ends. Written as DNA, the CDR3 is TGTGCCTGCAAAGGGACGGTTACCTACGAGCAGTACTTC. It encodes CACKGTVTYEQYF.

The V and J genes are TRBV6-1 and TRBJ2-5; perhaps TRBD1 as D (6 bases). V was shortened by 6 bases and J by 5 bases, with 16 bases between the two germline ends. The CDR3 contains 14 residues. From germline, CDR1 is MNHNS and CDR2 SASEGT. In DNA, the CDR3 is TGTGCCAGCAGCAGCCAGGGGATCTTGGAGACCCAGTACTTC. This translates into CASSSQGILETQYF.

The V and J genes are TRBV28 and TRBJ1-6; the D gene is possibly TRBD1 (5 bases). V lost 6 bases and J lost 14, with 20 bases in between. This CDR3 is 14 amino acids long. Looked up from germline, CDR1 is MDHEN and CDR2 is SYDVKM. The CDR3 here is CASSPGRGVRALHF. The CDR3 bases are TGTGCCAGCAGCCCGGGCCGGGGGGTTAGGGCCCTCCACTTT. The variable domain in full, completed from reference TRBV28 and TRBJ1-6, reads DVKVTQSSRYLVKRTGEKVFLECVQDMDHENMFWYRQDPGLGLRLIYFSYDVKMKEKGDIPEGYSVSREKKERFSLILESASTNQTSMYLCASSPGRGVRALHFGNGTRLTVT.

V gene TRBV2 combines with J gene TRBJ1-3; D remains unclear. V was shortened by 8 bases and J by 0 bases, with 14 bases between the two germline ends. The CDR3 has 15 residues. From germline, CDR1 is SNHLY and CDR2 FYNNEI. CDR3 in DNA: TGTGCCAGCGTAGGCCCCCTAGGCTCTGGAAACACCATATATTTT. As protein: CASVGPLGSGNTIYF.

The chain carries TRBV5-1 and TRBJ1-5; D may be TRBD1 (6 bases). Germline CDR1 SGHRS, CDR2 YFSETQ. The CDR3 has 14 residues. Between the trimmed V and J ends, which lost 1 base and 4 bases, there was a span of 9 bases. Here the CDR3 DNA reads TGCGCCAGCAGCTTGAAGGGGGGGAATCAGCCCCAGCATTTT. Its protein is CASSLKGGNQPQHF. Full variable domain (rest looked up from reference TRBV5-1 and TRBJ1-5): KAGVTQTPRYLIKTRGQQVTLSCSPISGHRSVSWYQQTPGQGLQFLFEYFSETQRNKGNFPGRFSGRQFSNSRSEMNVSTLELGDSALYLCASSLKGGNQPQHFGDGTRLSIL.

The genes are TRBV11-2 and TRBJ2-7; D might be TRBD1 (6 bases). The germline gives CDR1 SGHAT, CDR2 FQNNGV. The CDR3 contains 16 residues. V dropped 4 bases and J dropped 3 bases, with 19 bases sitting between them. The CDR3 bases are TGTGCCAGCAGCTCAACCGACAGGCGTCGTAACTACGAGCAGTACTTC. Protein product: CASSSTDRRRNYEQYF. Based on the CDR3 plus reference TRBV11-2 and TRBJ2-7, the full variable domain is EAGVAQSPRYKIIEKRQSVAFWCNPISGHATLYWYQQILGQGPKLLIQFQNNGVVDDSQLPKDRFSAERLKGVDSTLKIQPAKLEDSAVYLCASSSTDRRRNYEQYFGPGTRLTVT.

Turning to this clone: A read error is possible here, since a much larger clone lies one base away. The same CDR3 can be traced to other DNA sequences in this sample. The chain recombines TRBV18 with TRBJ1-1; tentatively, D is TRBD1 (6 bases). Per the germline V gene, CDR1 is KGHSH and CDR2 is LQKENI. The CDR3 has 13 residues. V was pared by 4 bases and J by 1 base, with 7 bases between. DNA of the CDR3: TGTGCCAGCTCACTACAGGGGAACACTGAAGCTTTCTTT. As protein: CASSLQGNTEAFF.

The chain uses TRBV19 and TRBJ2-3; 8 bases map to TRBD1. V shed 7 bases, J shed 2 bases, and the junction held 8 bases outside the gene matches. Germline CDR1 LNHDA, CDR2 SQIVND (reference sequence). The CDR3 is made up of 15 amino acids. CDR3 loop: CASTIRGQATDTQYF. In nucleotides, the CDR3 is TGTGCCAGTACCATAAGGGGACAGGCCACAGATACGCAGTATTTT.

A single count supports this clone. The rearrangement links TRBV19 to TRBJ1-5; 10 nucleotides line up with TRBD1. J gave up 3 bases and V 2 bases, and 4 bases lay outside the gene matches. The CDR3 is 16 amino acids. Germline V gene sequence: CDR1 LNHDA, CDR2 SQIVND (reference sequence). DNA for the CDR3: TGTGCCAGTAGTATAAGGGGACAGGGGAACAATCAGCCCCAGCATTTT. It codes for CASSIRGQGNNQPQHF. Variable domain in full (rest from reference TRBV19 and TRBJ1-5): DGGITQSPKYLFRKEGQNVTLSCEQNLNHDAMYWYRQDPGQGLRLIYYSQIVNDFQKGDIAEGYSVSREKKESFPLTVTSAQKNPTAFYLCASSIRGQGNNQPQHFGDGTRLSIL.

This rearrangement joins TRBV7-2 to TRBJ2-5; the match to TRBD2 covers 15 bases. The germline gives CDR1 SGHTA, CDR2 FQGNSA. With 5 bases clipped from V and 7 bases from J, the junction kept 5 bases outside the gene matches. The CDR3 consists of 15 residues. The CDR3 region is CASSPGLAGGGTQYF. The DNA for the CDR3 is TGTGCCAGCAGCCCGGGACTAGCGGGAGGAGGGACCCAGTACTTC.

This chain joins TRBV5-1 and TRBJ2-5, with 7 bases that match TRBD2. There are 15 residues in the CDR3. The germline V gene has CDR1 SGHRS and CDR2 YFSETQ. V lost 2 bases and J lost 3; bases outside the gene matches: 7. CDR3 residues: CASSFATSPEETQYF. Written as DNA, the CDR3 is TGCGCCAGCAGCTTTGCGACTAGCCCAGAAGAGACCCAGTACTTC.

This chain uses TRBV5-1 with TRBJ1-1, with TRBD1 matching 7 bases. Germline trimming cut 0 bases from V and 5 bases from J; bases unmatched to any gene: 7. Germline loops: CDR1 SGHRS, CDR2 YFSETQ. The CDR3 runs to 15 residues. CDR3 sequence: CASSLDGTVGTEAFF. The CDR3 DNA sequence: TGCGCCAGCAGCTTGGACGGGACAGTGGGGACTGAAGCTTTCTTT.

The CDR3 coding sequence is TGTGCTAGTGGTTCGCGGACAGGGACAACTAATGAAAAACTGTTTTTT. This codes for CASGSRTGTTNEKLFF. The rearrangement uses TRBV12-5 and TRBJ1-4, with 8 nucleotides matching TRBD1. The junction had 4 bases not matched to a gene; V was cut back by 4 bases and J by 0 bases. This CDR3 has 16 amino acids. Germline loops: CDR1 LGHNT, CDR2 FRNRAP. The full variable domain, in which reference TRBV12-5 and TRBJ1-4 provide the parts outside the CDR3, is DARVTQTPRHKVTEMGQEVTMRCQPILGHNTVFWYRQTMMQGLELLAYFRNRAPLDDSGMPKDRFSAEMPDATLATLKIQPSEPRDSAVYFCASGSRTGTTNEKLFFGSGTQLSVL.

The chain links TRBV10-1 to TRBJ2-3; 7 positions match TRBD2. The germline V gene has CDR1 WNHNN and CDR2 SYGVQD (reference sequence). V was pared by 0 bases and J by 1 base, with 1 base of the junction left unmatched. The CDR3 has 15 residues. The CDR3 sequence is CASSESTSGTDTQYF. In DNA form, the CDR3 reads TGCGCCAGCAGTGAGTCAACTAGCGGCACAGATACGCAGTATTTT.